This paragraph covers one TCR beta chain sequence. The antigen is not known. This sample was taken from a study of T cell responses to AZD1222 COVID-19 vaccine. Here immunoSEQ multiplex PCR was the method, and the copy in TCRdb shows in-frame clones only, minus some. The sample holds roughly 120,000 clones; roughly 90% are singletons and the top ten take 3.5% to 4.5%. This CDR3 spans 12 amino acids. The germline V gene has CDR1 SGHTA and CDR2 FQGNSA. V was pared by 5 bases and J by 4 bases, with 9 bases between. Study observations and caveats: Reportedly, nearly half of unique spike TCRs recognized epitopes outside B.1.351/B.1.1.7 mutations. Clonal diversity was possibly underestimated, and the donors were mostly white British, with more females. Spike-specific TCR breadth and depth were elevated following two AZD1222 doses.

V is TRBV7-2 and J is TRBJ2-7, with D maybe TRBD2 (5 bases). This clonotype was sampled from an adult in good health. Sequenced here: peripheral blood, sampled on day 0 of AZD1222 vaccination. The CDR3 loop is CASSRSGYEQYF. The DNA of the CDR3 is TGTGCCAGCAGCCGGTCGGGGTACGAGCAGTACTTC.